These T cell receptor beta chains were read from a single sample in a study of blood T cells in healthy people across ages. Via MiXCR, TCRdb re-called the 5' RACE reads, giving one row per CDR3 protein. Of roughly 1.5 million distinct CDR3 sequences in the sample, 35% to 45% were seen once. The sample taken for sequencing was blood. These receptors originate from a woman aged 18-29 years in good health. CDR3s include the opening cysteine and the closing phenylalanine or tryptophan. Each record gives: CDR3 length, J gene, V gene, CDR3 protein.

14,TRBJ2-3,TRBV7-7,CASSPTGTSGRQYF
14,TRBJ1-2,TRBV18,CASSPPGENYGYTF
14,TRBJ1-5,TRBV27,CASSVLGAGQPQHF
13,TRBJ1-4,TRBV12-3/TRBV12-4,CASTRFGKEKLFF
13,TRBJ2-5,TRBV4-3,CASSQMAQETQYF
20,TRBJ2-1,TRBV25-1,CASSEPWREGLATPCNEQFF
13,TRBJ2-1,TRBV5-1,CASSNGISNEQFF
11,TRBJ1-1,TRBV7-9,CASTGNTEAFF
15,TRBJ1-1,TRBV5-1,CASSLLPDTNTEAFF
13,TRBJ2-7,TRBV6-2/TRBV6-3,CASSVVGLTEQYF
16,TRBJ2-1,TRBV7-9,CASSPTSSLANNEQFF
17,TRBJ2-1,TRBV4-1,CASSPESGGGTYNEQFF
15,TRBJ2-6,TRBV4-3,CASSQQGTGANVLTF
11,TRBJ1-2,TRBV20-1,CSCRTDYGYTF
16,TRBJ2-5,TRBV20-1,CSARVGGRTFQETQYF
13,TRBJ2-5,TRBV24-1,CATSAPEGNEQYF